These T cell receptor beta chains were read from a single sample in a study of CD4 T cells in relation to SARS-CoV-2 and coronaviruses. Sequenced by immunoSEQ multiplex PCR; TCRdb stores in-frame clones only, minus some. The data contain approximately 50,000 clones, around 90% of them singletons. The sample was naive CD4+ T cells from PBMCs. The receptors were sampled from an adult with COVID-19. The CDR3 runs from the conserved cysteine through the conserved F or W. D genes are given only for firm matches. Some rows have no size entry. The others give once, few or many, or a class for an expanded clone.

J	size	D	V	CDR3	DNA
TRBJ2-7	.	TRBD2	TRBV7-8	CASSLGQAGVGEQYF	TGTGCCAGCAGCCTTGGGCAAGCGGGAGTAGGCGAGCAGTACTTC
TRBJ2-3	.	.	TRBV7-9	CASSRLRRTQDTQYF	TGTGCCAGCAGCCGCCTCAGGCGGACCCAGGATACGCAGTATTTT
TRBJ2-7	.	.	TRBV6-1	CASSESGQVSEQYF	TGTGCCAGCAGTGAGTCTGGTCAGGTCTCCGAGCAGTACTTC
TRBJ2-7	.	TRBD2	TRBV7-2	CASSYVPGLAGVEQYF	TGTGCCAGCAGCTACGTGCCGGGACTAGCGGGAGTTGAGCAGTACTTC
TRBJ2-5	.	.	TRBV6-5	CASSSGLNREETQYF	TGTGCCAGCAGTTCTGGACTAAACAGGGAGGAGACCCAGTACTTC
TRBJ2-7	once	.	TRBV6-5	CASSYSQGTNYEQYF	TGTGCCAGCAGTTACTCTCAGGGAACCAACTACGAGCAGTACTTC
TRBJ2-2	.	TRBD1	TRBV5-1	CASSKSTGPTGELFF	TGCGCCAGCAGCAAATCGACAGGGCCCACCGGGGAGCTGTTTTTT
TRBJ2-2	.	TRBD1	TRBV6-1	CASSEALGQRSGELFF	TGTGCCAGCAGTGAAGCGCTGGGACAGAGATCCGGGGAGCTGTTTTTT
TRBJ1-5	.	.	TRBV30	CAWSQGGEPQHF	TGTGCCTGGAGCCAAGGGGGGGAGCCCCAGCATTTT
TRBJ2-3	.	TRBD2	TRBV6-1	CASSEEITGGASTDTQYF	TGTGCCAGCAGTGAAGAAATAACGGGAGGTGCTAGCACAGATACGCAGTATTTT
TRBJ2-7	.	.	TRBV6-6	CASKPGGGSHEQYF	TGTGCCAGCAAACCAGGGGGGGGCTCCCACGAGCAGTACTTC
TRBJ2-7	.	TRBD2	TRBV28	CASSSFRGLAGVYEQYF	TGTGCCAGCAGTTCCTTCAGGGGACTAGCGGGAGTGTACGAGCAGTACTTC
TRBJ1-3	.	.	TRBV2	CASRLTVSGNTIYF	TGTGCCAGCAGGCTGACAGTCTCTGGAAACACCATATATTTT
TRBJ2-7	.	.	TRBV7-6	CASSHSTGYTYEQYF	TGTGCCAGCAGCCATTCGACGGGCTATACCTACGAGCAGTACTTC
TRBJ2-7	.	TRBD2	TRBV15	CATRMAGGGYEQYF	TGTGCCACAAGGATGGCGGGAGGAGGTTACGAGCAGTACTTC
TRBJ2-7	.	.	TRBV5-1	CASSLVSGVDEQYF	TGCGCCAGCAGCTTGGTATCCGGCGTAGACGAGCAGTACTTC
TRBJ2-1	.	TRBD2	TRBV10-1	CASSERYTSGDNEQFF	TGCGCCAGCAGTGAGCGTTATACTAGCGGAGACAATGAGCAGTTCTTC
TRBJ2-2	.	.	TRBV10-1	CASKRTGAGELFF	TGCGCCAGCAAAAGAACGGGGGCCGGGGAGCTGTTTTTT
TRBJ2-5	.	TRBD2	TRBV29-1	CSAATSGSPLETQYF	TGCAGCGCCGCGACTAGCGGGAGTCCTTTGGAGACCCAGTACTTC
TRBJ2-2	once	.	TRBV9	CASSPRLRDPSGWNTGELFF	TGTGCCAGCAGCCCCCGCCTCAGGGACCCGAGCGGGTGGAACACCGGGGAGCTGTTTTTT
TRBJ2-7	.	.	TRBV7-2	CASSVRSYEQYF	TGTGCCAGCAGCGTTCGTTCCTACGAGCAGTACTTC
TRBJ1-3	.	.	TRBV28	CASSSFRGAGNTIYF	TGTGCCAGCAGTTCTTTCAGGGGTGCTGGAAACACCATATATTTT
TRBJ1-2	.	.	TRBV2	CASSEAGNYGYTF	TGTGCCAGCAGTGAAGCCGGAAACTATGGCTACACCTTC
TRBJ1-5	.	.	TRBV4-1	CASSQPQPKGIGRSQPQHF	TGCGCCAGCAGCCAACCGCAACCCAAGGGGATCGGAAGAAGTCAGCCCCAGCATTTT
TRBJ2-2	.	TRBD1	TRBV10-3	CAISDRPPNTGELFF	TGTGCCATCTCGGACAGGCCACCGAACACCGGGGAGCTGTTTTTT
TRBJ2-5	.	.	TRBV28	CASSLLGEWETQYF	TGTGCCAGCAGTTTACTGGGGGAGTGGGAGACCCAGTACTTC
TRBJ2-4	.	.	TRBV18	CASSPWGDIQYF	TGTGCCAGCTCACCCTGGGGGGACATTCAGTACTTC
TRBJ2-7	.	TRBD2	TRBV18	CASSQTSGKLFYEQYF	TGTGCCAGCTCACAGACTAGCGGGAAACTCTTCTACGAGCAGTACTTC
TRBJ1-1	.	.	TRBV18	CASSPPFAKNTEAFF	TGTGCCAGCTCACCACCGTTCGCAAAGAACACTGAAGCTTTCTTT
TRBJ2-1	.	.	TRBV6-5	CASSPGTDEQFF	TGTGCCAGCAGTCCAGGGACCGACGAGCAGTTCTTC
TRBJ2-3	.	.	TRBV5-1	CASSDTGTGTDTQYF	TGCGCCAGCAGCGACACCGGGACTGGCACAGATACGCAGTATTTT
TRBJ1-5	few	.	TRBV5-4	CASSLGENQPQHF	TGTGCCAGCAGCTTGGGAGAAAATCAGCCCCAGCATTTT
TRBJ2-1	.	.	TRBV6-6	CASSYSPGVFYNEQFF	TGTGCCAGCAGTTACTCCCCCGGGGTATTCTACAATGAGCAGTTCTTC
TRBJ2-2	.	.	TRBV2	CASSDSWGELFF	TGTGCCAGCAGTGACTCGTGGGGGGAGCTGTTTTTT
TRBJ1-5	.	.	TRBV11-2	CASSLDGNNQPQHF	TGTGCCAGCAGCTTAGACGGGAACAATCAGCCCCAGCATTTT
TRBJ2-2	once	TRBD1	TRBV6-2/TRBV6-3	CASSDRVSGELFF	TGTGCCAGCAGTGACAGGGTCTCCGGGGAGCTGTTTTTT
TRBJ2-7	once	TRBD2	TRBV4-3	CASSQVRGLGNYEQYF	TGCGCCAGCAGCCAAGTTCGCGGACTAGGGAATTACGAGCAGTACTTC
TRBJ1-3	.	.	TRBV2	CASSGTAASGNTIYF	TGTGCCAGCAGCGGGACTGCCGCCTCTGGAAACACCATATATTTT
TRBJ2-5	.	TRBD1	TRBV16	CASSQAGQGRETQYF	TGTGCCAGCAGCCAAGCCGGACAGGGGCGAGAGACCCAGTACTTC
TRBJ1-2	.	TRBD1	TRBV27	CASRDQGVNYGYTF	TGTGCCAGCAGAGACCAGGGGGTTAACTATGGCTACACCTTC
TRBJ2-7	.	TRBD2	TRBV2	CASSRPRTSGDEQYF	TGTGCCAGCAGTCGACCCCGGACTAGCGGAGACGAGCAGTACTTC
TRBJ1-4	.	TRBD1	TRBV30	CAWSLNTGGTNEKLFF	TGTGCCTGGAGTCTCAATACAGGGGGCACTAATGAAAAACTGTTTTTT
TRBJ2-7	.	TRBD1	TRBV18	CASSPRDRRYEQYF	TGTGCCAGCTCACCACGGGACAGGCGCTACGAGCAGTACTTC
TRBJ1-2	once	.	TRBV3-1/TRBV3-2	CASSQDRRGGYTF	TGTGCCAGCAGCCAAGACCGTCGCGGAGGCTACACCTTC
TRBJ2-5	.	.	TRBV5-1	CASSFGQQETQYF	TGCGCCAGCAGCTTTGGACAGCAAGAGACCCAGTACTTC
TRBJ1-2	.	TRBD1	TRBV3-1/TRBV3-2	CASSQGQGVYGYTF	TGTGCCAGCAGCCAAGGACAGGGGGTCTATGGCTACACCTTC
TRBJ2-3	.	.	TRBV3-1/TRBV3-2	CASSQGILDDTQYF	TGTGCCAGCAGCCAAGGTATCCTCGACGATACGCAGTATTTT
TRBJ1-4	.	TRBD1	TRBV3-1/TRBV3-2	CASSHWDSPNLFF	TGTGCCAGCAGCCACTGGGACAGCCCCAATCTGTTTTTT